A selection of T cell receptor beta chains follows, all from one sample in a study. Each CDR3 protein is one row after TCRdb ran MiXCR on the RT-PCR reads. The table lists 650,000 to 800,000 distinct CDR3 sequences, over 12% of them singletons. Sequenced input: memory CD4+ T cells from blood. The receptors were sampled from a female donor in good health, serving as a healthy control. Both conserved end residues are part of each CDR3. D genes are given only for firm matches. Not all rows give a size; the values are once, few, many and, for expanded clones, a class.

clone size	D gene	V gene	J gene	CDR3 DNA	CDR3 protein
few	TRBD2	TRBV3-1	TRBJ2-5	TGTGCCAGCAGCCCTAGCGGGAGGTGGGAGACCCAGTACTTC	CASSPSGRWETQYF
.	.	TRBV18	TRBJ2-1	TGTGCCAGCTCCCCGCAACCGGGAAGCCAGTTCTTC	CASSPQPGSQFF
.	.	TRBV18	TRBJ1-5	TGTGCCAGCTCACCCGAGGCTAAGGGGGGCCATCAGCCCCAGCATTTT	CASSPEAKGGHQPQHF
many	.	TRBV20-1	TRBJ1-1	TGCAGTGCTACAGGACACGTAAGACTGAACACTGAAGCTTTCTTT	CSATGHVRLNTEAFF
few	TRBD1	TRBV6-1	TRBJ1-1	TGTGCCAGCAGTGAAGGGACAGGGGGAGCGAGGCCTGAAGCTTTCTTT	CASSEGTGGARPEAFF
many	.	TRBV30	TRBJ2-5	TGTGCCTGGAGTGTTGTTAGGCTGGAGACCCAGTACTTC	CAWSVVRLETQYF
.	.	TRBV15	TRBJ2-1	TGTGCCACCAGCAGAGATGTAGTCGGGGGGCAGTTCTTC	CATSRDVVGGQFF
.	TRBD2	TRBV10-3	TRBJ2-2	TGTGCCATCAGTGAGTCGTCTAGCGGCGGGACCGGGGAGCTGTTTTTT	CAISESSSGGTGELFF
few	.	TRBV18	TRBJ2-7	TGTGCCAGCTCACCTTCCGGGGCCAGATACGAGCAGTACTTC	CASSPSGARYEQYF
.	.	TRBV28	TRBJ1-2	TGTGCCAGCAGTTTTGAGGGTGCCTACACCTTC	CASSFEGAYTF
many	.	TRBV9	TRBJ2-5	TGTGCCAGCAGCGGCCTGGGAGGGACCCAGTACTTC	CASSGLGGTQYF
.	.	TRBV2	TRBJ2-3	TGTGCCAGCAGTGAATTGAATAACTACGGGACAGATACGCAGTATTTT	CASSELNNYGTDTQYF
few	TRBD2	TRBV24-1	TRBJ2-7	TGTGCCACCAGTGACAGCGGGACCCATTACGAGCAGTACTTC	CATSDSGTHYEQYF
.	TRBD1	TRBV28	TRBJ2-5	TGTGCCAGCAGTCATACGGGACAGGGAGACCAAGAGACCCAGTACTTC	CASSHTGQGDQETQYF
many	TRBD2	TRBV5-5	TRBJ2-3	TGTGCCAGCAGCCGTGGGTCTAGCGGGAGTTTCGATACGCAGTATTTT	CASSRGSSGSFDTQYF
many	TRBD1	TRBV18	TRBJ2-7	TGTGCCAGCTCACCGACGACAGGGGGCTACGAGCAGTACTTC	CASSPTTGGYEQYF
many	TRBD2	TRBV6-6	TRBJ2-5	TGTGCCAGCAGTGCGGGGGGGCAAGAGACCCAGTACTTC	CASSAGGQETQYF
few	.	TRBV12-3/TRBV12-4	TRBJ2-7	TGTGCCAGCAGTTTAGTGGGGATCCCCTACGAGCAGTACTTC	CASSLVGIPYEQYF
.	TRBD1	TRBV28	TRBJ2-7	TGTGCCAGCACCGTGGACAGGGGTTTGTACGAGCAGTACTTC	CASTVDRGLYEQYF
.	.	TRBV20-1	TRBJ2-6	TGCAGTGCTAGTCCTTTTGGCTCTGGGGCCAACGTCCTGACTTTC	CSASPFGSGANVLTF
.	.	TRBV28	TRBJ2-5	TGTGCCAGCAGTTGGGGGCTACAGACCCAGTACTTC	CASSWGLQTQYF
many	.	TRBV20-1	TRBJ2-1	TGCAGTGCTATTCGGAACGGAAATGAGCAGTTCTTC	CSAIRNGNEQFF
few	.	TRBV7-2	TRBJ2-1	TGTGCCAGCAGCTTACCTGGTCTCGGTGAGCAGTTCTTC	CASSLPGLGEQFF
.	.	TRBV9	TRBJ2-3	TGTGCCAGCAGCGTAGAGGGACTTTCAAGCACAGATACGCAGTATTTT	CASSVEGLSSTDTQYF
few	.	TRBV5-1	TRBJ1-5	TGCGCCAGCAGCTTCGGGGTAAGCCAGCCCCAGCATTTT	CASSFGVSQPQHF
few	TRBD1	TRBV6-5	TRBJ2-7	TGTGCCAGCAGCCGCTTGGGGGACAGGGGGAGCGAGCAGTACTTC	CASSRLGDRGSEQYF
many	.	TRBV5-1	TRBJ2-7	TGCGCCAGCAGTCCTACTACAGGAAACTACGAGCAGTACTTC	CASSPTTGNYEQYF
many	.	TRBV6-5	TRBJ1-5	TGTGCCAGCAGAGGCAGCAATCAGCCCCAGCATTTT	CASRGSNQPQHF
.	.	TRBV7-2	TRBJ1-5	TGTGCCAGCAGCCCGCCGGGCTTCTCTTCCCAGCCCCAGCATTTT	CASSPPGFSSQPQHF
few	.	TRBV6-2/TRBV6-3	TRBJ1-2	TGTGCCAGTCGGAACTATGGCTACACCTTC	CASRNYGYTF
.	.	TRBV7-2	TRBJ2-5	TGTGCCGGATCAGGGGATCAAGAGACCCAGTACTTC	CAGSGDQETQYF
few	.	TRBV2	TRBJ2-1	TGTGCCAGCAGCGAGGGAGAGGTGAATGAGCAGTTCTTC	CASSEGEVNEQFF
few	.	TRBV7-8	TRBJ1-2	TGTGCCAGCAACCCTACAGTCGAGGGCAACTATGGCTACACCTTC	CASNPTVEGNYGYTF
few	TRBD2	TRBV6-5	TRBJ2-1	TGTGCCAGCAATCCTAGCGGGAGGGGGGAGGAGTTCTTC	CASNPSGRGEEFF
few	.	TRBV20-1	TRBJ2-2	TGCAGTGCTAGATTCGGGGGAGAATACACCGGGGAGCTGTTTTTT	CSARFGGEYTGELFF
.	.	TRBV20-1	TRBJ2-3	TGCAGTGCTAGTAGGGGACCCGTGGCAGATACGCAGTATTTT	CSASRGPVADTQYF
.	.	TRBV5-4	TRBJ1-2	TGTGCCAGCAGCTTGGACGATACTGGCTACACCTTC	CASSLDDTGYTF
once	.	TRBV5-1	TRBJ1-1	TGCGCCAGCTCAATGACAGCGAAGACTGAAGCTTTCTTT	CASSMTAKTEAFF
many	.	TRBV5-1	TRBJ1-2	TGCGCCAGCAGGCCAGTAGGGGACTCTAACTATGGCTACACCTTC	CASRPVGDSNYGYTF
many	TRBD2	TRBV4-3	TRBJ2-7	TGCGCCAGCAGCCTGATTAGCGGGGCAGGCAAGCAGTACTTC	CASSLISGAGKQYF
few	.	TRBV15	TRBJ2-3	TGTGCCACCCGACCGGGACTGAGGAACACAGATACGCAGTATTTT	CATRPGLRNTDTQYF
.	.	TRBV11-2	TRBJ2-1	TGTGCCAGCAGCTCACCTCCGGTAAGAGAGCAGTTCTTC	CASSSPPVREQFF
few	TRBD2	TRBV12-3/TRBV12-4	TRBJ2-1	TGTGCCAGCAGCGAAGGGACTAGCGGGAGTCATATCGATGAGCAGTTCTTC	CASSEGTSGSHIDEQFF
many	.	TRBV10-3	TRBJ2-1	TGTGCCATTACCGACCCTAGCTCCTACAATGAGCAGTTCTTC	CAITDPSSYNEQFF
few	.	TRBV6-1	TRBJ1-2	TGTGCCAGCAGTGAACGAATAAACTATGGCTACACCTTC	CASSERINYGYTF
many	.	TRBV15	TRBJ2-3	TGTGCCACCAGCAGAGCGGAAGATACGCAGTATTTT	CATSRAEDTQYF